This TCR beta chain was sequenced during a study of response to subunit inactivated influenza vaccine. MiXCR, run by TCRdb on the RT-PCR reads, gives a single entry per CDR3 protein. The top ten hold about 3% of the sample, which has just under 550,000 distinct CDR3 sequences, around 25% seen once. Germline trimming cut 4 bases from V and 2 bases from J; bases unmatched to any gene: 6. CDR3 length equals 15 residues. Germline lookup yields CDR1 SEHNR and CDR2 FQNEAQ (reference sequence). The data also belong to a second study, concerning T cells expressing NK-cell markers. That source reports: As the method of synthesis, 5'RACE template switching with UMIs yielded TCR beta cDNA. There were seven HCMV-seropositive donors and one seronegative donor among the eight sequenced.

The clonotype comes from a man aged 45 to 65 who received an inactivated influenza vaccine. Source: CD4+ T cells sorted from PBMCs, taken less than 13 days after vaccination. The rearrangement links TRBV7-9 to TRBJ2-3; 7 bases align to TRBD1. CDR3 in DNA: TGTGCCAGCAGCTCACACGGACAGGACACAGATACGCAGTATTTT. This translates into CASSSHGQDTDTQYF. Complete variable domain (other parts from reference TRBV7-9 and TRBJ2-3): DTGVSQNPRHKITKRGQNVTFRCDPISEHNRLYWYRQTLGQGPEFLTYFQNEAQLEKSRLLSDRFSAERPKGSFSTLEIQRTEQGDSAMYLCASSSHGQDTDTQYFGPGTRLTVL.